The 10 T cell receptor beta chains below all came from one sample that was sequenced in a study of beta chain features in type 1 diabetes. The isolated RNA, all of it, was reverse transcribed, so expressed TCRB transcripts were what got sequenced. Libraries were prepared by immunoSEQ multiplex PCR; TCRdb keeps only in-frame clonotypes and omits some of them. The profile covers hundreds of thousands of clones, with about 30% appearing a single time and around 0.065% taken by the ten largest. Sequencing was done on a sample of naive CD4+ T cells from blood. The receptors were sampled from a young man in good health.

This rearrangement joins TRBV2 to TRBJ1-5, with a possible D match to TRBD1 (6 bases). V shed 4 bases and J shed 2 bases, with 9 bases lying between them. The CDR3 length is 14 residues. Germline V CDR1 and CDR2: SNHLY, FYNNEI. CDR3 coding DNA: TGTGCCAGCAGTGCGTCAGGGGGCAATCAGCCCCAGCATTTT. This sequence encodes CASSASGGNQPQHF. Full variable domain (outside the CDR3, taken from reference TRBV2 and TRBJ1-5): EPEVTQTPSHQVTQMGQEVILRCVPISNHLYFYWYRQILGQKVEFLVSFYNNEISEKSEIFDDQFSVERPDGSNFTLKIRSTKLEDSAMYFCASSASGGNQPQHFGDGTRLSIL.

This clone has more than one count but fewer than ten. This chain uses TRBV7-8 with TRBJ2-7, with 7 bases matching TRBD2. The CDR3 runs to 16 residues. V shed 5 bases, J shed 6 bases, and the junction held 16 bases outside the gene matches. The germline V gene encodes CDR1 SGHVS and CDR2 FQNEAQ. CDR3 amino acids: CASSPLYLRGMSEQYF. The CDR3 bases are TGTGCCAGCAGCCCGCTTTACCTGCGGGGGATGAGCGAGCAGTACTTC.

This clone was found a few times. The J gene is TRBJ2-1, the V gene TRBV5-1; the D gene is possibly TRBD2 (5 bases). Germline CDR1 and CDR2: SGHRS and YFSETQ. V was pared by 4 bases and J by 5 bases, with 10 bases between. The CDR3 runs 13 residues. The CDR3 sequence is CASSPGINNEQFF. CDR3 sequence (DNA): TGCGCCAGCAGCCCGGGGATCAACAATGAGCAGTTCTTC. The whole variable domain, remainder taken from reference TRBV5-1 and TRBJ2-1, is KAGVTQTPRYLIKTRGQQVTLSCSPISGHRSVSWYQQTPGQGLQFLFEYFSETQRNKGNFPGRFSGRQFSNSRSEMNVSTLELGDSALYLCASSPGINNEQFFGPGTRLTVL.

Note on this clone: The same CDR3 arises from other DNA sequences in this sample as well. V and J are TRBV12-5 and TRBJ2-5; D possibly corresponds to TRBD2 (5 bases). The germline gives CDR1 LGHNT, CDR2 FRNRAP. Between the trimmed V and J ends, which lost 4 bases and 5 bases, there was a span of 8 bases. The CDR3 runs 12 residues. CDR3 sequence reads: CASGSSGETQYF. The CDR3 region has the DNA TGTGCTAGTGGTTCCAGCGGCGAGACCCAGTACTTC.

The V call is TRBV15, the J call TRBJ2-7, with 8 bases identical to TRBD2. The junction had 9 bases not matched to a gene; V was cut back by 4 bases and J by 7 bases. Looked up from germline, CDR1 is LNHNV and CDR2 is YYDKDF (reference sequence). The CDR3 loop spans 14 amino acids. In DNA form, the CDR3 reads TGTGCCACCAGCAACGGGACTAGATGGAAAGAGCAGTACTTC. Its protein is CATSNGTRWKEQYF.

This chain joins TRBV6-5 and TRBJ2-1; TRBD1 agrees at 7 bases. The CDR3 runs to 16 residues. Germline lookup yields CDR1 MNHEY and CDR2 SVGAGI. V shed 0 bases and J 2 bases; nucleotides not matched to a gene: 4. The CDR3 nucleotides read TGTGCCAGCAGTTACTCAGGGCAGGGGGCCTACAATGAGCAGTTCTTC. Protein product: CASSYSGQGAYNEQFF.

This clone was detected a few times. The rearrangement links TRBV4-3 to TRBJ2-3; D call uncertain. The V gene's germline CDR1 is LGHNA and CDR2 YSLEER. Trimming shortened V by 6 bases and J by 3 bases, and 7 bases separated the two germline ends. The CDR3 totals 12 residues. In DNA, the CDR3 is TGCGCCAGCAGAGGCGCGACAGATACGCAGTATTTT. Amino acid sequence: CASRGATDTQYF.

The chain carries TRBV27 and TRBJ2-7; D unresolved. Germline V gene sequence: CDR1 MNHEY, CDR2 SMNVEV (reference sequence). With 1 base removed from V and 5 bases from J, the gap between germline ends came to 21 bases. The length of the CDR3 is 17 residues. This CDR3 is CASSLFVRAPGGDEQYF. CDR3 nucleotide sequence: TGTGCCAGCAGTTTATTCGTCCGGGCCCCCGGTGGGGACGAGCAGTACTTC.

This clone came up a few times. The rearrangement uses TRBV5-4 and TRBJ1-2; the D gene is possibly TRBD1 (6 bases). The CDR3 has 15 residues. Trimming took off 5 bases at V and 3 bases at J, with 17 bases between the two ends. In germline, CDR1 is SGHNT, CDR2 YYREEE (reference sequence). The chain's CDR3 is CASRNTGSGHYGYTF. CDR3 DNA: TGTGCCAGCAGGAATACAGGGAGTGGGCACTATGGCTACACCTTC.

This clone has a handful of counts. The genes are TRBV14 and TRBJ2-3; TRBD2 matches at 9 bases. CDR1 is SGHDN, CDR2 FVKESK, per germline. The CDR3 is 16 amino acids. J lost 0 bases, V lost 4 bases, and 5 bases had no gene match. CDR3 sequence reads: CASSLISGRSTDTQYF. The DNA of the CDR3 is TGTGCCAGCAGCCTTATCAGCGGGAGGAGCACAGATACGCAGTATTTT.